Presented here are 10 T cell receptor beta chains from one specimen sequenced in a study of shared clonotypes between healthy human individuals. The data were produced by immunoSEQ multiplex PCR, yet TCRdb's version contains in-frame clones alone and is incomplete. The sample carries approximately 1.4 million clones, 95% to 99% recorded once. Sequenced: naive CD4+ T cells sorted from blood. Sample subset: CD45RA+ positively selected. The receptors come from a man aged 30 to 45 in good health.

The chain employs TRBV19 and TRBJ1-1; 7 bases line up with TRBD1. The V segment lost 5 bases and the J segment 0 bases; nucleotides outside the gene matches: 6. The CDR3 spans 15 residues. Per germline, CDR1 LNHDA and CDR2 SQIVND (reference sequence). DNA for the CDR3: TGTGCCAGTAGTGACGCGGGACAGCTGAACACTGAAGCTTTCTTT. Protein product: CASSDAGQLNTEAFF.

The chain has TRBV10-2 and TRBJ2-5; no definite D call. CDR3 length equals 12 residues. The germline gives CDR1 WSHSY, CDR2 SAAADI. V gave up 8 bases and J gave up 5 bases, with 12 bases separating them. The CDR3, as DNA: TGCGCCAGCGGTCGTGGTTGGGAGACCCAGTACTTC. It yields the protein CASGRGWETQYF.

CDR3 region: CASSLLAGDEQYF. The CDR3 nucleotides read TGTGCCAGCAGCTTACTAGCGGGAGACGAGCAGTACTTC. This chain joins TRBV7-2 and TRBJ2-7, with 10 positions matching TRBD2. The germline gives CDR1 SGHTA, CDR2 FQGNSA. V gave up 2 bases and J gave up 5 bases; unmatched junction bases: 0. The CDR3 contains 13 residues.

The genes are TRBV6-5 and TRBJ1-1; D gene uncertain. The CDR3 is 12 residues long. CDR1 MNHEY and CDR2 SVGAGI come from the germline V gene. V gave up 5 bases and J gave up 2 bases, with 6 bases separating them. This chain's CDR3 is CASSPTNTEAFF. DNA for the CDR3: TGTGCCAGCAGTCCGACAAACACTGAAGCTTTCTTT.

This sequence joins TRBV4-3 and TRBJ2-1; D not resolved. CDR3 length: 11 residues. Trimming pared 7 bases from V and 4 bases from J, leaving 5 bases between. Germline V CDR1 and CDR2: LGHNA, YSLEER. The CDR3 sequence is CASKGYNEQFF. In DNA, the CDR3 is TGCGCCAGCAAAGGTTACAATGAGCAGTTCTTC.

CDR3 residues: CASSSLGGLAGVAGELFF. The CDR3 nucleotides are TGTGCCAGCAGCTCCCTCGGGGGACTAGCGGGAGTAGCCGGGGAGCTGTTTTTT. V is TRBV7-9 and J is TRBJ2-2, with 14 bases matching TRBD2. The CDR3 length is 18 residues. The V and J ends lost 4 bases and 6 bases, in that order; junction bases with no gene match: 10. The germline gives CDR1 SEHNR, CDR2 FQNEAQ (reference sequence).

The rearrangement links TRBV11-3 to TRBJ2-2; D might be TRBD2 (6 bases). The V end lost 2 bases, the J end lost 0 bases, and 13 bases lay between the germline ends. CDR1 and CDR2 from the germline V gene are SGHNT and YENEEA. This CDR3 has 17 residues. The DNA of the CDR3 is TGTGCCAGCAGCTTATCTCCGGTAGCGGCGAACACCGGGGAGCTGTTTTTT. This sequence encodes CASSLSPVAANTGELFF.

The rearrangement uses TRBV7-9 and TRBJ1-1; D uncertain. V lost 1 base and J 4 bases, leaving 10 bases between the germline ends. The CDR3 covers 14 residues. Germline V CDR1 and CDR2: SEHNR, FQNEAQ (reference sequence). In DNA form, the CDR3 reads TGTGCCAGCAGCTTAGTAGGACGGACCACTGAAGCTTTCTTT. Translating gives CASSLVGRTTEAFF.

The chain uses TRBV7-2 and TRBJ2-2; a possible D gene is TRBD1 (5 bases). The CDR3 loop spans 13 amino acids. Per germline, CDR1 SGHTA and CDR2 FQGNSA. Deletions cut 4 bases from V and 4 bases from J, with 7 bases between. This chain's CDR3 is CASSSRVTGELFF. The CDR3 DNA sequence: TGTGCCAGCAGCTCCAGGGTCACCGGGGAGCTGTTTTTT.

The gene calls are TRBV7-2 and TRBJ2-7; D not resolved. The germline V and J ends were trimmed by 0 bases and 2 bases, with 8 bases remaining between them. The CDR3 spans 14 residues. Per germline, CDR1 SGHTA and CDR2 FQGNSA. The CDR3 here is CASSLASKAYEQYF. CDR3 DNA: TGTGCCAGCAGCTTAGCTTCCAAAGCCTACGAGCAGTACTTC. Filled out from reference TRBV7-2 and TRBJ2-7, the complete variable domain reads GAGVSQSPSNKVTEKGKDVELRCDPISGHTALYWYRQSLGQGLEFLIYFQGNSAPDKSGLPSDRFSAERTGGSVSTLTIQRTQQEDSAVYLCASSLASKAYEQYFGPGTRLTVT.